This T cell receptor (beta chain) comes out of a study of monozygotic twins with inflammatory bowel disease. TCRdb reanalyzed the 5' RACE reads, giving one entry per CDR3 protein sequence and no DNA. This specimen shows around 100,000 distinct CDR3 sequences; the ten leading clones hold more than 1.5%. This TCR derives from a human donor with ulcerative colitis or Crohn's disease, or a healthy co-twin of an affected twin (not recorded which). Material for sequencing was blood.

The chain's CDR3 is CASSQRRGVETQYF. The chain carries TRBV7-2 and TRBJ2-5; TCRdb's D gene call, TRBD1, goes unchecked for lack of DNA. CDR3 length: 14 residues. The V gene's germline CDR1 is SGHTA and CDR2 FQGNSA.